The clone carrying this T cell receptor (beta chain) has more than one count but fewer than ten. The antigen is not known. Trimming took 0 bases from V and 9 from J; bases not matched to a gene: 2. This CDR3 contains 14 residues. The germline V gene encodes CDR1 MNHEY and CDR2 SVGAGI. These data originate in a study of CD8+ T cells in alopecia areata. Study summary: A regimen of oral tofacitinib, 5 to 10 mg twice daily, was given to treated patients.

General observations from the study: Relative to mice, TCR sharing across patients was less clear, a difference possibly HLA-related. Greater clonality was observed in lesional scalp samples, especially alopecia totalis/universalis, versus normal scalp.

Peripheral blood and lesional scalp punch biopsies were taken from alopecia areata patients. RNA, once extracted, was reverse transcribed into cDNA for use as the sequencing template. Assay used: immunoSEQ multiplex PCR; TCRdb lists only in-frame clones, some missing. The profile shows 150,000 to 200,000 clones, about 63% of them singletons. The origin of this receptor is a human donor with alopecia areata. The material was CD4+ T cells sorted from blood, obtained at week 0. J is TRBJ1-6 and V is TRBV6-5; 7 positions agree with TRBD1. The CDR3 sequence: CASSYSGGSSPLHF. Written as DNA, the CDR3 is TGTGCCAGCAGTTACTCAGGGGGCAGTTCACCCCTCCACTTT.